The 8 T cell receptor beta chains below were found in one sample sequenced in a study of shared clonotypes between healthy human individuals (dated by TCRdb to about 2020). Library method: the immunoSEQ multiplex PCR assay. The source is immuneACCESS, and TCRdb retained only in-frame sequences with V and J called. Part of the clones is not carried over; for the studies checked, unresolved V genes explain less than half of this, and the remainder is unexplained. The sample contains approximately 1,500,000 clones, around 95% of them found a single time. Clones ranked in the top ten supply approximately 1.2% of the sample. Sequencing used naive CD4+ T cells sorted from blood. Taken with the paper, the label for cell subset or site translates to: CD45RA+ positively selected. These receptors all stem from a man aged 25-45 years in good health.

V is TRBV28 and J is TRBJ2-3, with TRBD1 identical over 12 bases. V trimming: 2 bases; J trimming: 5 bases; junction bases outside the gene matches: 8. The germline V gene encodes CDR1 MDHEN and CDR2 SYDVKM. The CDR3 extends over 17 amino acids. The CDR3 loop is CASSLGGTGGFVDTQYF. The CDR3 DNA is TGTGCCAGCAGTTTAGGGGGGACAGGGGGCTTTGTAGATACGCAGTATTTT.

V is TRBV6-5 and J is TRBJ1-2, with D perhaps matching TRBD1 (6 bases). The CDR3 extends over 12 amino acids. Germline V lookup: CDR1 MNHEY, CDR2 SVGAGI. The ends were cut back, 4 bases at V and 6 bases at J, with 9 bases in the middle. The CDR3 DNA reads as TGTGCCAGCAGTTCGACAGGCCATGGCTACACCTTC. It translates to CASSSTGHGYTF.

The V gene is TRBV25-1, the J gene TRBJ2-7; possible D gene TRBD1, 6 bases. There are 12 residues in the CDR3. Germline-derived CDR1 and CDR2 are MGHDK and SYGVNS. V lost 4 bases to trimming and J lost 6 bases, with 10 bases between them. CDR3 residues: CASSVNRVEQYF. For the CDR3, the DNA is TGTGCCAGCAGTGTTAACAGGGTCGAGCAGTACTTC.

The chain carries TRBV6-5 and TRBJ1-2, with D tentatively TRBD1 (6 bases). The CDR3 covers 13 residues. Trimming left V 6 bases short and J 4 bases short, with 12 bases between. CDR1 and CDR2 (germline): MNHEY, SVGAGI. The CDR3 is CASSPTGIYGYTF. The CDR3 DNA sequence: TGTGCCAGCAGCCCGACAGGTATCTATGGCTACACCTTC.

This clone appeared once. The V and J genes are TRBV5-8 and TRBJ2-7, with a tentative D call TRBD1 (6 bases). The germline V gene has CDR1 SGHTS and CDR2 YDEGEE. Trimming removed 4 bases from V and 6 bases from J, with 14 bases in between. The CDR3 spans 13 residues. In DNA, the CDR3 is TGTGCCAGCAGCCGAGGACAGCATGGCGAGCAGTACTTC. Translation: CASSRGQHGEQYF.

This clone has a handful of counts. The V gene is TRBV5-5, the J gene TRBJ2-2; D is unresolved. The CDR3 runs 13 residues. The ends were cut back, 4 bases at V and 7 bases at J, with 11 bases in the middle. Germline CDR1 and CDR2: SGHKS and YYEKEE (reference sequence). The CDR3 DNA reads as TGTGCCAGCAGCAAAGGGATTAACGGGGAGCTGTTTTTT. Amino acid sequence: CASSKGINGELFF.

In its sample, this clone was seen once. This rearrangement joins TRBV27 to TRBJ2-3; 12 bases line up with TRBD2. The CDR3 has 19 amino acids. The V gene end was trimmed by 0 bases and the J gene end by 3 bases; junction bases not matched to a gene: 10. CDR1 and CDR2 from the germline V gene are MNHEY and SMNVEV (reference sequence). The CDR3 DNA reads TGTGCCAGCAGTTTATCGCCTAGACTAGCGGGAGTTGGGACAGATACGCAGTATTTT. Encoded protein: CASSLSPRLAGVGTDTQYF.

Points on this clone: The sample carries other DNA sequences with the same CDR3. The rearrangement links TRBV5-4 to TRBJ2-3, with 8 bases matching TRBD1. CDR3 length: 15 residues. Per the germline V gene, CDR1 is SGHNT and CDR2 is YYREEE (reference sequence). Unmatched junction bases numbered 7, after V lost 4 bases and J lost 3 bases. CDR3 protein: CASSPGQGRTDTQYF. As DNA, the CDR3 is TGTGCCAGCAGCCCAGGACAGGGAAGAACAGATACGCAGTATTTT.